The rows below give T cell receptor beta chains drawn from one sample of a study of CD8 T cells in Susac syndrome. TCRdb used MiXCR to reprocess the immunoSEQ multiplex PCR reads, holding one entry per CDR3 protein. This sample has about 180,000 distinct CDR3 sequences; 90% to 95% occur once, and the top ten carry 0.12%. Sequenced sample: CD4+ T cells from PBMCs. The receptor set was obtained from a human donor with Susac syndrome. The CDR3 runs from the conserved cysteine through the conserved F or W. Fields, in order: J gene, CDR3 length, D gene, clone size, V gene, CDR3 protein, CDR3 DNA. The D gene is left open where the match is weak. Clone size is given for some rows only: seen once, a few or many times, or a class if the clone is expanded.

J gene: TRBJ1-5; CDR3 length: 14; D gene: .; clone size: .; V gene: TRBV12-3/TRBV12-4; CDR3 protein: CASSDRSSNQPQHF; CDR3 DNA: TGTGCCAGCAGTGACAGGTCTAGCAATCAGCCCCAGCATTTT
J gene: TRBJ2-5; CDR3 length: 15; D gene: TRBD1; clone size: .; V gene: TRBV2; CDR3 protein: CASSKRDSPQETQYF; CDR3 DNA: TGTGCCAGCAGCAAGAGGGACAGTCCCCAAGAGACCCAGTACTTC
J gene: TRBJ2-7; CDR3 length: 14; D gene: TRBD2; clone size: .; V gene: TRBV18; CDR3 protein: CASSVTRGDYEQYF; CDR3 DNA: TGTGCCAGCTCAGTCACTCGGGGGGACTACGAGCAGTACTTC
J gene: TRBJ1-1; CDR3 length: 15; D gene: .; clone size: .; V gene: TRBV18; CDR3 protein: CASSPQDGVRTEAFF; CDR3 DNA: TGTGCCAGCTCACCGCAAGACGGGGTCAGGACTGAAGCTTTCTTT
J gene: TRBJ2-7; CDR3 length: 14; D gene: .; clone size: .; V gene: TRBV15; CDR3 protein: CATSRDRGPLMQYF; CDR3 DNA: TGTGCCACCAGCAGAGATCGGGGACCGCTCATGCAGTACTTC
J gene: TRBJ1-5; CDR3 length: 13; D gene: .; clone size: .; V gene: TRBV24-1; CDR3 protein: CATSVGDNQPQHF; CDR3 DNA: TGTGCCACCAGTGTGGGCGACAATCAGCCCCAGCATTTT
J gene: TRBJ2-7; CDR3 length: 12; D gene: .; clone size: .; V gene: TRBV7-9; CDR3 protein: CASGATSYEQYF; CDR3 DNA: TGTGCCTCCGGGGCAACCTCCTACGAGCAGTACTTC
J gene: TRBJ2-1; CDR3 length: 13; D gene: .; clone size: .; V gene: TRBV29-1; CDR3 protein: CSVAGRFNNEQFF; CDR3 DNA: TGCAGCGTTGCGGGGAGGTTCAACAATGAGCAGTTCTTC
J gene: TRBJ2-3; CDR3 length: 16; D gene: .; clone size: .; V gene: TRBV7-3; CDR3 protein: CASSLLAVPSTDTQYF; CDR3 DNA: TGTGCCAGCAGCTTATTGGCCGTGCCCAGCACAGATACGCAGTATTTT
J gene: TRBJ2-7; CDR3 length: 13; D gene: .; clone size: .; V gene: TRBV2; CDR3 protein: CASSVPAPYEQYF; CDR3 DNA: TGTGCCAGCAGTGTGCCAGCCCCCTACGAGCAGTACTTC
J gene: TRBJ2-7; CDR3 length: 12; D gene: .; clone size: .; V gene: TRBV29-1; CDR3 protein: CSVEQGAREQYF; CDR3 DNA: TGCAGCGTTGAACAAGGGGCTCGAGAGCAGTACTTC
J gene: TRBJ2-1; CDR3 length: 18; D gene: .; clone size: .; V gene: TRBV7-2; CDR3 protein: CASIGKADGGRSYNEQFF; CDR3 DNA: TGTGCCAGCATCGGAAAGGCCGACGGGGGCCGCTCCTACAATGAGCAGTTCTTC
J gene: TRBJ1-1; CDR3 length: 13; D gene: .; clone size: .; V gene: TRBV7-9; CDR3 protein: CASSKQGTTEAFF; CDR3 DNA: TGTGCCAGCAGCAAACAGGGAACCACTGAAGCTTTCTTT
J gene: TRBJ1-1; CDR3 length: 13; D gene: TRBD1; clone size: .; V gene: TRBV20-1; CDR3 protein: CSAGRTGITEAFF; CDR3 DNA: TGCAGTGCGGGACGGACAGGGATTACAGAAGCTTTCTTT
J gene: TRBJ1-2; CDR3 length: 14; D gene: .; clone size: .; V gene: TRBV7-9; CDR3 protein: CASSLVKGNYGYTF; CDR3 DNA: TGTGCCAGCAGCTTAGTTAAAGGAAACTATGGCTACACCTTC
J gene: TRBJ2-3; CDR3 length: 13; D gene: .; clone size: .; V gene: TRBV20-1; CDR3 protein: CSARVSSWDTQYF; CDR3 DNA: TGCAGTGCTAGAGTTAGCTCGTGGGATACGCAGTATTTT
J gene: TRBJ1-2; CDR3 length: 13; D gene: .; clone size: .; V gene: TRBV11-2; CDR3 protein: CASSNPGVGGYTF; CDR3 DNA: TGTGCCAGCAGCAACCCGGGGGTCGGAGGCTACACCTTC
J gene: TRBJ1-1; CDR3 length: 12; D gene: .; clone size: .; V gene: TRBV20-1; CDR3 protein: CSARDHDEKAFF; CDR3 DNA: TGCAGTGCTAGAGATCACGATGAAAAAGCTTTCTTT
J gene: TRBJ2-3; CDR3 length: 13; D gene: .; clone size: .; V gene: TRBV6-6; CDR3 protein: CASTQRGVDTQYF; CDR3 DNA: TGTGCCAGCACCCAAAGGGGAGTAGATACGCAGTATTTT
J gene: TRBJ2-5; CDR3 length: 15; D gene: TRBD2; clone size: .; V gene: TRBV20-1; CDR3 protein: CSARELAGGWETQYF; CDR3 DNA: TGCAGTGCACGTGAACTAGCGGGGGGCTGGGAGACCCAGTACTTC
J gene: TRBJ2-3; CDR3 length: 17; D gene: TRBD1; clone size: .; V gene: TRBV2; CDR3 protein: CASRPRTGGKPADTQYF; CDR3 DNA: TGTGCCAGCAGACCGCGGACAGGGGGCAAGCCCGCAGATACGCAGTATTTT
J gene: TRBJ2-1; CDR3 length: 16; D gene: TRBD2; clone size: .; V gene: TRBV5-4; CDR3 protein: CASIRSGGGIRNEQFF; CDR3 DNA: TGTGCCAGCATCCGTAGCGGGGGCGGCATACGCAATGAGCAGTTCTTC
J gene: TRBJ2-5; CDR3 length: 13; D gene: .; clone size: once; V gene: TRBV11-2; CDR3 protein: CASSRTLGETQYF; CDR3 DNA: TGTGCCAGCAGCCGTACCTTGGGGGAGACCCAGTACTTC
J gene: TRBJ2-5; CDR3 length: 14; D gene: .; clone size: .; V gene: TRBV7-2; CDR3 protein: CASSEQGMGETQYF; CDR3 DNA: TGTGCCAGCAGCGAACAGGGAATGGGGGAGACCCAGTACTTC
J gene: TRBJ2-1; CDR3 length: 17; D gene: TRBD2; clone size: .; V gene: TRBV7-2; CDR3 protein: CASSFRPTSGGAGEQFF; CDR3 DNA: TGTGCCAGCAGCTTCCGCCCTACTAGCGGGGGGGCGGGTGAGCAGTTCTTC
J gene: TRBJ2-1; CDR3 length: 14; D gene: TRBD2; clone size: .; V gene: TRBV5-4; CDR3 protein: CASTEGRGAKGQFF; CDR3 DNA: TGTGCCAGCACCGAGGGGCGGGGGGCAAAGGGGCAGTTCTTC
J gene: TRBJ2-7; CDR3 length: 12; D gene: .; clone size: .; V gene: TRBV18; CDR3 protein: CASSPSQAEQYF; CDR3 DNA: TGTGCCAGCTCTCCCAGCCAGGCCGAGCAGTACTTC
J gene: TRBJ1-5; CDR3 length: 15; D gene: .; clone size: .; V gene: TRBV15; CDR3 protein: CATSRDQSGNQPQHF; CDR3 DNA: TGTGCCACCAGCAGAGATCAGTCAGGTAATCAGCCCCAGCATTTT
J gene: TRBJ2-3; CDR3 length: 15; D gene: .; clone size: .; V gene: TRBV7-9; CDR3 protein: CASGRVRGPTDTQYF; CDR3 DNA: TGTGCCAGCGGCAGGGTGCGGGGTCCCACAGATACGCAGTATTTT
J gene: TRBJ2-7; CDR3 length: 14; D gene: TRBD1; clone size: once; V gene: TRBV11-1; CDR3 protein: CASSLGTGVREQYF; CDR3 DNA: TGTGCCAGCAGCTTGGGGACAGGGGTTCGCGAGCAGTACTTC
J gene: TRBJ1-1; CDR3 length: 14; D gene: .; clone size: .; V gene: TRBV20-1; CDR3 protein: CSARDRQVNTEAFF; CDR3 DNA: TGCAGTGCTAGAGATCGCCAGGTGAACACTGAAGCTTTCTTT
J gene: TRBJ2-2; CDR3 length: 14; D gene: .; clone size: .; V gene: TRBV2; CDR3 protein: CASQEGLGAGELFF; CDR3 DNA: TGTGCCAGCCAGGAGGGCCTAGGGGCCGGGGAGCTGTTTTTT
J gene: TRBJ2-6; CDR3 length: 15; D gene: .; clone size: .; V gene: TRBV20-1; CDR3 protein: CSARGAGEGANVLTF; CDR3 DNA: TGCAGTGCTAGGGGGGCGGGAGAAGGGGCCAACGTCCTGACTTTC
J gene: TRBJ2-5; CDR3 length: 14; D gene: .; clone size: .; V gene: TRBV20-1; CDR3 protein: CSARGGTPQETQYF; CDR3 DNA: TGCAGTGCTAGAGGGGGGACCCCTCAAGAGACCCAGTACTTC
J gene: TRBJ2-6; CDR3 length: 16; D gene: .; clone size: .; V gene: TRBV20-1; CDR3 protein: CSARQGSSWGANVLTF; CDR3 DNA: TGCAGTGCTAGACAGGGCTCCTCGTGGGGGGCCAACGTCCTGACTTTC
J gene: TRBJ2-5; CDR3 length: 13; D gene: TRBD2; clone size: .; V gene: TRBV10-3; CDR3 protein: CAISRTSGETQYF; CDR3 DNA: TGTGCCATCAGTCGGACTAGCGGGGAGACCCAGTACTTC
J gene: TRBJ1-3; CDR3 length: 13; D gene: .; clone size: .; V gene: TRBV3-1; CDR3 protein: CASSQKRGNTIYF; CDR3 DNA: TGTGCCAGCAGCCAGAAAAGGGGAAACACCATATATTTT
J gene: TRBJ2-1; CDR3 length: 15; D gene: .; clone size: .; V gene: TRBV29-1; CDR3 protein: CSVEDRGAHYNEQFF; CDR3 DNA: TGCAGCGTTGAAGATAGGGGGGCCCACTACAATGAGCAGTTCTTC
J gene: TRBJ2-5; CDR3 length: 12; D gene: .; clone size: .; V gene: TRBV9; CDR3 protein: CASSVVGETQYF; CDR3 DNA: TGTGCCAGCAGCGTAGTGGGAGAGACCCAGTACTTC
J gene: TRBJ1-2; CDR3 length: 16; D gene: .; clone size: .; V gene: TRBV23-1; CDR3 protein: CASSQSEDPEDYGYTF; CDR3 DNA: TGCGCCAGCAGTCAATCGGAAGACCCTGAGGACTATGGCTACACCTTC
J gene: TRBJ2-5; CDR3 length: 13; D gene: .; clone size: .; V gene: TRBV29-1; CDR3 protein: CSVDGSLQETQYF; CDR3 DNA: TGCAGCGTTGATGGATCGCTCCAAGAGACCCAGTACTTC
J gene: TRBJ1-6; CDR3 length: 14; D gene: .; clone size: .; V gene: TRBV18; CDR3 protein: CASSPAGKDSPLHF; CDR3 DNA: TGTGCCAGCTCACCAGCAGGGAAGGATTCACCCCTCCACTTT
J gene: TRBJ2-6; CDR3 length: 15; D gene: .; clone size: .; V gene: TRBV2; CDR3 protein: CASIPGTSGANVLTF; CDR3 DNA: TGTGCCAGCATTCCGGGGACCTCTGGGGCCAACGTCCTGACTTTC
J gene: TRBJ2-7; CDR3 length: 13; D gene: .; clone size: .; V gene: TRBV7-7; CDR3 protein: CASSLGPGNEQYF; CDR3 DNA: TGTGCTAGCAGCTTAGGACCCGGTAACGAGCAGTACTTC
J gene: TRBJ1-2; CDR3 length: 14; D gene: .; clone size: .; V gene: TRBV12-3/TRBV12-4; CDR3 protein: CASSYRDQRHGYTF; CDR3 DNA: TGTGCCAGCAGTTACAGGGACCAACGGCACGGCTACACCTTC
J gene: TRBJ1-1; CDR3 length: 14; D gene: .; clone size: .; V gene: TRBV5-1; CDR3 protein: CASSESVPNTEAFF; CDR3 DNA: TGCGCCAGCAGTGAGTCGGTTCCGAACACTGAAGCTTTCTTT
J gene: TRBJ1-4; CDR3 length: 12; D gene: .; clone size: .; V gene: TRBV12-3/TRBV12-4; CDR3 protein: CASSLEQEKLFF; CDR3 DNA: TGTGCCAGCAGTCTCGAACAGGAAAAACTGTTTTTT
J gene: TRBJ1-1; CDR3 length: 12; D gene: .; clone size: .; V gene: TRBV20-1; CDR3 protein: CSARAGGTEAFF; CDR3 DNA: TGCAGTGCCCGGGCTGGAGGCACTGAAGCTTTCTTT
J gene: TRBJ2-5; CDR3 length: 16; D gene: TRBD2; clone size: .; V gene: TRBV5-4; CDR3 protein: CASSTPSGGAQETQYF; CDR3 DNA: TGTGCCAGCAGCACCCCTAGCGGGGGGGCCCAAGAGACCCAGTACTTC
J gene: TRBJ1-2; CDR3 length: 14; D gene: .; clone size: .; V gene: TRBV11-2; CDR3 protein: CASSFARAGYGYTF; CDR3 DNA: TGTGCCAGCAGCTTTGCCAGGGCGGGCTATGGCTACACCTTC
J gene: TRBJ2-3; CDR3 length: 13; D gene: .; clone size: .; V gene: TRBV29-1; CDR3 protein: CSVEKGSTDTQYF; CDR3 DNA: TGCAGCGTTGAGAAGGGGAGCACAGATACGCAGTATTTT
J gene: TRBJ2-1; CDR3 length: 13; D gene: .; clone size: .; V gene: TRBV5-4; CDR3 protein: CASSLDGANEQFF; CDR3 DNA: TGTGCCAGCAGCTTGGACGGGGCCAATGAGCAGTTCTTC
J gene: TRBJ1-1; CDR3 length: 15; D gene: TRBD1; clone size: .; V gene: TRBV5-6; CDR3 protein: CASSLTTGGYTEAFF; CDR3 DNA: TGTGCCAGCAGCTTAACGACAGGGGGCTACACTGAAGCTTTCTTT
J gene: TRBJ1-3; CDR3 length: 14; D gene: TRBD1; clone size: .; V gene: TRBV7-6; CDR3 protein: CASSQQGFGNTIYF; CDR3 DNA: TGTGCCAGCAGCCAACAGGGGTTTGGAAACACCATATATTTT
J gene: TRBJ2-5; CDR3 length: 14; D gene: .; clone size: .; V gene: TRBV18; CDR3 protein: CASSPLEGGGTQYF; CDR3 DNA: TGTGCCAGCTCACCACTCGAGGGAGGAGGGACCCAGTACTTC